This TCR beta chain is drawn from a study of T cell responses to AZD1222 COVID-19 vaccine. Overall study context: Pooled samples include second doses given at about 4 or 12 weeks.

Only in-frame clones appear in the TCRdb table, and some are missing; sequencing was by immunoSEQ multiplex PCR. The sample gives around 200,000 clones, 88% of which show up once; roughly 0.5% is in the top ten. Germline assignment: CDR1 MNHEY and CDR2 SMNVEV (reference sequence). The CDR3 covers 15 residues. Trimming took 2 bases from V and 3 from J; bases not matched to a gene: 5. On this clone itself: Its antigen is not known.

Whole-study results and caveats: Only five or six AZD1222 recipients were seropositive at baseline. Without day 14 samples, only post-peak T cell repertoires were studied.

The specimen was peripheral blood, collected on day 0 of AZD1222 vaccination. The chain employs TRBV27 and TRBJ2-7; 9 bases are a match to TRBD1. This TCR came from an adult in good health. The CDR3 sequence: CASSLEPGQGYEQYF. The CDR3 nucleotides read TGTGCCAGCAGTTTAGAACCGGGACAGGGCTACGAGCAGTACTTC.